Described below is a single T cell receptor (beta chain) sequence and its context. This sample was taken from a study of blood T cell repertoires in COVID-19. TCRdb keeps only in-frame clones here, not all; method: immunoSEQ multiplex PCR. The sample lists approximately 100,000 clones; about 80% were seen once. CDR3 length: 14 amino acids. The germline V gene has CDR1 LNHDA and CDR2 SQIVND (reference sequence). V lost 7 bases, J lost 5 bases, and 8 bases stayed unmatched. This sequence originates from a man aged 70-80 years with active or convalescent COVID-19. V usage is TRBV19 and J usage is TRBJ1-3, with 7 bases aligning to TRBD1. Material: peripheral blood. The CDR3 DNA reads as TGTGCCAGTACCCATCCGGGACAGAGAAACACCATATATTTT. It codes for CASTHPGQRNTIYF.